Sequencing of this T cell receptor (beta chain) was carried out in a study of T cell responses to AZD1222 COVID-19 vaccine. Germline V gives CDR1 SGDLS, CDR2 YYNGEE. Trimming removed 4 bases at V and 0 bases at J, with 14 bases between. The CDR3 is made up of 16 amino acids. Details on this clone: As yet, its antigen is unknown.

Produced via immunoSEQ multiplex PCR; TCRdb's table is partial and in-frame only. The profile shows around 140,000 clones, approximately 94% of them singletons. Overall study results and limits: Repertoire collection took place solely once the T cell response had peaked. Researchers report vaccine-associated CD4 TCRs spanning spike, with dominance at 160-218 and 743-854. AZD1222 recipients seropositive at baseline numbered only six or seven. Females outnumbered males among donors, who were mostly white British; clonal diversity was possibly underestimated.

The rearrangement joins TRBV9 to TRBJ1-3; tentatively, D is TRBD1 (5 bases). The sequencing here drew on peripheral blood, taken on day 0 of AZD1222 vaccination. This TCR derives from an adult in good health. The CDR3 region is CASSRDRQSSGNTIYF. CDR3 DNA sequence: TGTGCCAGCAGCCGGGACCGTCAGAGCTCTGGAAACACCATATATTTT.